These T cell receptor beta chains were read from a single sample in a study of T cell repertoires in cytomegalovirus infection. TCRdb passed the reads through MiXCR, listing each CDR3 protein once. In the table there are some 280,000 distinct CDR3 sequences, around 13% of which are singletons. Input material: PBMCs. Receptors were obtained from a human donor in good health (CMV status not recorded). Some clones in this sample may be carry-over from other donors' samples. Both conserved end residues are trimmed from each CDR3. The order of the fields is clone size, V gene, CDR3 protein. Part of the rows lack a size; the others show once, few, many or a class for expanded clones.

clone size: few
V gene: TRBV6-6
CDR3 protein: ASSPRAANTDTQY

clone size: few
V gene: TRBV29-1
CDR3 protein: SVGTTTNEKLF

clone size: few
V gene: TRBV5-4
CDR3 protein: ASSEPGQGTSEQY

clone size: many
V gene: TRBV7-2
CDR3 protein: ASSLVPDNEQF

clone size: few
V gene: TRBV6-2/TRBV6-3
CDR3 protein: ASSIITGEQY

clone size: many
V gene: TRBV29-1
CDR3 protein: SGDSHIFGGEQF

clone size: many
V gene: TRBV28
CDR3 protein: ASSRPGGTEAF

clone size: many
V gene: TRBV29-1
CDR3 protein: SVSIAGPQETQY

clone size: NA
V gene: TRBV2
CDR3 protein: ASSKQGQPGDEAF

clone size: many
V gene: TRBV7-3
CDR3 protein: ASSLSGGDTGELF

clone size: few
V gene: TRBV29-1
CDR3 protein: SANGVTTDTQY

clone size: NA
V gene: TRBV6-6
CDR3 protein: ASSYSSGSGANVLT

clone size: many
V gene: TRBV2
CDR3 protein: ASSEEGQLGNEQF